This T cell receptor beta chain comes out of a study of cytomegalovirus exposure and HLA in healthy donors. Whole-study findings and limits: Rare sequences made up most TCRs, while some public TCRs were found in many donors.

The PCR ran on 60 Vbeta and 13 Jbeta primers. Clones were read by immunoSEQ multiplex PCR, and TCRdb kept only the in-frame ones, dropping some. The sample lists 100,000 to 150,000 clones, around 76% occurring once. CDR3 length: 14 amino acids. Germline V gene sequence: CDR1 MDHEN, CDR2 SYDVKM. Deletions cut 5 bases from V and 5 bases from J, with 15 bases between. This clone was seen a handful of times. Antigen unknown. The chain employs TRBV28 and TRBJ2-5, with TRBD2 as a possible D gene (5 bases). Sequencing was carried out using PBMCs. This receptor was taken from a male donor in good health and CMV-seronegative. The CDR3 protein is CASSTRGMGETQYF. The CDR3 DNA sequence: TGTGCCAGCAGTACCCGAGGGATGGGTGAGACCCAGTACTTC.